This T cell receptor beta chain appears in the sequencing data of a study of CD8+CD57+ T cells in acquired aplastic anemia. Selection for sequencing was limited to patients who had shown CD8+CD57+ cell expansion by flow cytometry. Deletions cut 5 bases from V and 6 bases from J, with 8 bases between. Germline lookup yields CDR1 MNHEY and CDR2 SMNVEV (reference sequence). The CDR3 has 13 residues. CDR3 and TCR beta VDJ profiling relied on a genomic DNA template. MiXCR, run by TCRdb on the reads, gives a single entry per CDR3 protein. Among roughly 170,000 distinct CDR3 sequences listed, about half were seen once. This clonotype has at least ten counts.

The chain uses TRBV27 and TRBJ1-6; D possibly corresponds to TRBD1 (5 bases). The source of this sequence is a human donor with aplastic anemia. Sequencing was carried out using sorted CD4+, CD8+, or CD8+CD57+ T cells (not recorded which) from PBMCs. The CDR3 here is CASSGTVNSPLHF. In nucleotides, the CDR3 is TGTGCCAGCAGTGGGACGGTTAATTCACCCCTCCACTTT.